Below, 31 T cell receptor beta chains from the same sample are listed, as sequenced in a study of tumor and adjacent non-tumor tissue in lung cancer. The library came from three nested PCR rounds adapted from ARM-PCR protocols. Using its own MiXCR run on the multiplex PCR reads, TCRdb lists one record per CDR3 protein. This table has 200,000 or so distinct CDR3 sequences, 60% to 75% appearing once. The template was RNA from unsorted bulk tissue. The sequencing input was lung tumor tissue. These receptors all stem from a man in his 60s with non-small cell lung cancer.

The V gene is TRBV11-2, the J gene TRBJ2-6; D may match TRBD1 or TRBD2 (5 bases each). V dropped 10 bases and J dropped 14 bases, with 24 bases sitting between them. CDR1 and CDR2 from the germline V gene are SGHAT and FQNNGV. This CDR3 has 14 amino acids. The CDR3 protein is CANSPISGADILTF. DNA of the CDR3: TGTGCCAACAGTCCTATCTCCGGGGCCGACATCCTGACTTTC.

This chain uses TRBV11-3 with TRBJ2-5; D gene uncertain. The CDR3 spans 15 residues. Per germline, CDR1 SGHNT and CDR2 YENEEA. The ends were cut back, 1 base at V and 1 base at J, with 10 bases in the middle. In nucleotides, the CDR3 is TGTGCCAGCAGCTTAGGCCGCTCACGCCAAGAGACCCAGTACTTC. Translating gives CASSLGRSRQETQYF.

In regard to this clonotype: This may be a read error: a much more frequent sequence differs by one nucleotide. The chain couples TRBV6-2 or TRBV6-3 to TRBJ2-7; no clear D. Per germline, CDR1 MNHEY and CDR2 SVGEGT. CDR3 size: 19 residues. CDR3 DNA sequence: TGTGCCAGCAGCACCATTTCGGTTAGAATTGAAAAAAAGTCCTACGAGCGGTACTTC. Its translation: CASSTISVRIEKKSYERYF.

About this clonotype itself: This sequence may be a read error, since a much larger clone differs from it by one base. The DNA for the CDR3 is TGCGCCAGCAGCCAAGACAGGTCCCCCTCTGGGGTCAACGTCCTGACTTTC. This gives the protein CASSQDRSPSGVNVLTF. V gene TRBV4-3 combines with J gene TRBJ2-6; D gene unclear. Germline-derived CDR1 and CDR2 are LGHNA and YSLEER. The CDR3 has 17 residues.

In regard to this clonotype: A read error may account for a junction end that differs from germline. The V gene is TRBV5-1, the J gene TRBJ2-1; no firm D call. CDR1 and CDR2 from the germline V gene are SGHRS and YFSETQ. The CDR3 is 13 amino acids. The CDR3 protein is CASSLGEDNVQFF. The DNA for the CDR3 is TGCGCCAGCAGCTTGGGGGAAGACAATGTGCAGTTCTTC.

Points on this clonotype: The conserved phenylalanine or tryptophan normally closing the CDR3 is absent here, so this likely arose from a read error. The V gene is TRBV29-1, the J gene TRBJ2-3; no reliable D call. Trimming cost V 4 bases and J 6 bases, with 23 bases left between them. Germline CDR1 is SQVTM and CDR2 is ANQGSEA. This CDR3 contains 16 residues. The CDR3 coding sequence is TGCAGCGTTGGTGGAACTGCCTCTCGACCCACGGATACGCAGTATTAT. It encodes CSVGGTASRPTDTQYY.

This clonotype was seen repeatedly, ten times or more. The CDR3 bases are TGCAGTGCTAGAGATGGAAAGAATTCACCCCTCCACTTT. This gives the protein CSARDGKNSPLHF. The V call is TRBV20-1, the J call TRBJ1-6; D call uncertain. Germline V gene sequence: CDR1 DFQATT, CDR2 SNEGSKA (reference sequence). V lost 0 bases to trimming and J lost 7 bases, with 7 bases between them. CDR3 length equals 13 residues.

The chain combines TRBV5-5 with TRBJ2-3, with TRBD2 as a possible D gene (6 bases). The CDR3 totals 14 residues. Trimming left V 7 bases short and J 1 base short, with 13 bases between. CDR1 and CDR2 (germline): SGHKS, YYEKEE (reference sequence). In DNA form, the CDR3 reads TGTGCCAGCTGCCCGGGACTGGGCACAGATACGCAGTATTTT. Translated: CASCPGLGTDTQYF.

This clonotype was observed a single time. At one boundary the junction diverges from the germline segment, which might be a read error. This chain uses TRBV4-3 with TRBJ2-1, with TRBD1 matching 10 bases. Germline V gene sequence: CDR1 LGHNA, CDR2 YSLEER. There are 15 residues in the CDR3. DNA of the CDR3: TGCGCCAGCAACCAAGGAGGGACAGGGGAACATGAGCAGTTCTTC. It yields the protein CASNQGGTGEHEQFF.

The chain combines TRBV11-2 with TRBJ2-1; D remains unclear. Per the germline V gene, CDR1 is SGHAT and CDR2 is FQNNGV. Trimming took 8 bases from V and 4 from J, leaving 9 bases between them. The CDR3 consists of 12 residues. The CDR3 protein is CASSAFYNEQFF. The CDR3 DNA reads as TGTGCCAGCTCTGCATTTTACAATGAGCAGTTCTTC.

To note about this clonotype: The junction departs from the called germline gene at one end, perhaps through a read error. V is TRBV11-3 and J is TRBJ2-7; 7 bases align to TRBD2. This CDR3 is 14 amino acids long. From germline, CDR1 is SGHNT and CDR2 YENEEA. CDR3 amino acids: CGSSAGAGTLEQYF. DNA for the CDR3: TGTGGCAGCAGCGCAGGAGCGGGAACCCTCGAGCAGTACTTC.

The J gene is TRBJ2-3, the V gene TRBV10-2; 11 bases align to TRBD2. Trimming at V came to 6 bases and at J to 6 bases, leaving 5 bases not matched to a gene. This CDR3 is built from 14 residues. Looked up from germline, CDR1 is WSHSY and CDR2 is SAAADI. The CDR3 protein is CASRTSGISDTQYF. The CDR3 nucleotides are TGCGCCAGCAGGACTAGCGGGATTTCCGATACGCAGTATTTT.

This clonotype has just one count. An end of the junction does not agree with germline; a read error may underlie this. The V gene is TRBV12-3 or TRBV12-4, the J gene TRBJ2-1; D call uncertain. The CDR3 has 14 residues. CDR3 region: CATILYPRLNEQVF. The CDR3 DNA follows: TGTGCCACCATTCTCTATCCGCGGCTCAATGAGCAGGTCTTC.

In the case of this clonotype: Mismatch with germline at one junction end may stem from a read error. The V call is TRBV20-1, the J call TRBJ1-1; maybe TRBD1 (5 bases). The germline gives CDR1 DFQATT, CDR2 SNEGSKA (reference sequence). The CDR3 is made up of 12 amino acids. The CDR3 DNA reads TGCATATGGGGCTTTACGAACACTGAAACTTTCTTT. Protein sequence: CIWGFTNTETFF.

This clonotype showed up many times. The CDR3 loop reads CASSFRQGSGNQPQHF. CDR3 bases: TGTGCCAGCAGTTTTCGACAGGGGAGCGGCAATCAGCCCCAGCATTTT. The J gene is TRBJ1-5, the V gene TRBV12-3 or TRBV12-4; 8 bases agree with TRBD1. The CDR3 loop spans 16 amino acids. The junction had 6 bases not matched to a gene; V was cut back by 3 bases and J by 2 bases.

The chain joins TRBV29-1 to TRBJ1-5; D is unclear. Trimming shortened V by 4 bases and J by 12 bases, and 25 bases separated the two germline ends. The V gene's germline CDR1 is SQVTM and CDR2 ANQGSEA. The CDR3 loop spans 15 amino acids. The CDR3 nucleotides read TGCAGCGTTGTGCTTGGGGATTCGGGCAATAAGCTCCAGCATTTT. Translation gives CSVVLGDSGNKLQHF.

A note on this clonotype: Since the CDR3 does not end with the conserved phenylalanine or tryptophan, this likely comes from a read error. CDR3 nucleotide sequence: TGTGCCAGCAGTTACCCGACTAGCGAGATGATCGAAGAGCAGTACTCC. Translated, it gives CASSYPTSEMIEEQYS. V and J are TRBV6-8 and TRBJ2-7; 8 nucleotides agree with TRBD2. Germline loops: CDR1 MNHGY, CDR2 SAAAGT. Trimming removed 2 bases from V and 7 bases from J; junction bases left unmatched: 13. This CDR3 spans 16 amino acids.

A remark on this clonotype: An end of the junction differs from the germline gene, which may be a read error. The rearrangement uses TRBV27 and TRBJ1-1; possible D gene TRBD1, 5 bases. Germline lookup yields CDR1 MNHEY and CDR2 SMNVEV (reference sequence). The CDR3 is made up of 13 amino acids. Here the CDR3 reads CASSWDRTTEVFF. For the CDR3, the DNA is TGTGCCAGCAGTTGGGACCGGACCACTGAAGTTTTCTTT.

Concerning this clonotype itself: Mismatch with germline at one junction end may stem from a read error. The chain employs TRBV6-1 and TRBJ1-5; D uncertain. Per the germline V gene, CDR1 is MNHNS and CDR2 is SASEGT. There are 13 residues in the CDR3. The CDR3 DNA sequence: TGTGCCGCCGGCCCCTGGGTTCCCCAGCCTCAGCATTTT. Translated, it gives CAAGPWVPQPQHF.

For this clonotype: The conserved phenylalanine or tryptophan normally closing the CDR3 is absent here, so this likely arose from a read error. The DNA is left out, because the CDR3 cannot be placed on it with certainty; the CDR3 is given as TCRdb lists it. The chain has TRBV6-5 and TRBJ1-2; the table's D call TRBD1 went unverified against the DNA. CDR1 is MNHEY, CDR2 SVGAGI, per germline. Inclusive of both ends, the CDR3 amounts to 14 amino acids. The CDR3 region is CASSETGRGNGYTI.

Details on this clonotype: A much larger clone differs from this one at a single base, so this may be a read error. The chain employs TRBV6-2 or TRBV6-3 and TRBJ2-1, with D hard to call. Germline CDR1 and CDR2: MNHEY and SVGEGT. The CDR3 is 14 residues long. The CDR3 loop is CASSSAQTNGERFF. CDR3 nucleotides: TGTGCCAGCAGCTCAGCACAAACGAACGGTGAGCGGTTCTTC.

The rearrangement uses TRBV5-1 and TRBJ2-3; weak D call: TRBD2 (6 bases). Germline V gene data show CDR1 as SGHRS and CDR2 as YFSETQ. Trimming removed 4 bases from V and 2 bases from J, with 26 bases in between. The CDR3 covers 19 residues. CDR3 bases: TGCGCCAGCAGCCCTCGGGGGAGTGGACTACTTTCAGACACAGATACGCAGTATTTT. Protein sequence: CASSPRGSGLLSDTDTQYF.

In regard to this clonotype: A far bigger clonotype differs at one base, so this is likely a read error. This chain connects TRBV12-3 or TRBV12-4 to TRBJ1-1; D remains unclear. The CDR3 sequence is 11 residues long. CDR3 region: CVSSLGPEAFF. CDR3 nucleotide sequence: TGTGTCAGCAGCTTAGGCCCTGAAGCTTTCTTT.

This clonotype was recorded only once. The junction does not match germline at one end; this may be a read error. The J gene is TRBJ2-5, the V gene TRBV4-3; D is uncertain. CDR3 length: 19 amino acids. Per the germline V gene, CDR1 is LGHNA and CDR2 is YSLEER. Here the CDR3 reads CTSRQGSQAFRLWQETQYF. In DNA, the CDR3 is TGCACCAGCAGGCAAGGTTCCCAAGCCTTCCGGCTATGGCAAGAGACCCAGTACTTC.

J is TRBJ1-5 and V is TRBV11-2; D ambiguous. The CDR3 has 14 amino acids. V lost 0 bases and J 6 bases, leaving 9 bases between the germline ends. The germline gives CDR1 SGHAT, CDR2 FQNNGV. CDR3 protein: CASSLEEGSQPQHF. DNA of the CDR3: TGTGCCAGCAGCTTAGAGGAGGGTTCTCAGCCCCAGCATTTT. Full variable domain (outside the CDR3, taken from reference TRBV11-2 and TRBJ1-5): EAGVAQSPRYKIIEKRQSVAFWCNPISGHATLYWYQQILGQGPKLLIQFQNNGVVDDSQLPKDRFSAERLKGVDSTLKIQPAKLEDSAVYLCASSLEEGSQPQHFGDGTRLSIL.

The chain recombines TRBV6-5 with TRBJ2-7, with D maybe TRBD2 (6 bases). The V end lost 8 bases, the J end lost 0 bases, and 14 bases lay between the germline ends. Germline V gives CDR1 MNHEY, CDR2 SVGAGI. This CDR3 region has 14 residues. In DNA, the CDR3 is TGTGCCAGCCGCCGGGACTTCGGCTCCTACGAGCAGTACGTC. It specifies CASRRDFGSYEQYV.

This clonotype was seen more than once but under ten times. The genes are TRBV13 and TRBJ2-2, with 11 bases aligning to TRBD2. Per the germline V gene, CDR1 is PRHDT and CDR2 is FYEKMQ (reference sequence). The CDR3 length is 16 residues. The V segment lost 5 bases and the J segment 1 base; nucleotides outside the gene matches: 3. The CDR3 is CASSGGTSGNTGELFF. In DNA form, the CDR3 reads TGTGCCAGCAGCGGAGGGACTAGCGGGAACACCGGGGAGCTGTTTTTT.

CDR3 region: CASRLQGPEAFF. DNA for the CDR3: TGTGCCAGCAGACTCCAGGGCCCTGAAGCTTTCTTT. The rearrangement joins TRBV6-2 or TRBV6-3 to TRBJ1-1; D is possibly TRBD1 (5 bases). This CDR3 is built from 12 residues. V gave up 6 bases and J gave up 6 bases, with 11 bases separating them. CDR1 and CDR2 from the germline V gene are MNHEY and SVGEGT.

This clonotype was seen only once. Its ends do not fully match the called genes, so a read error is possible. The chain has TRBV12-3 or TRBV12-4 and TRBJ2-2; D might be TRBD1 or TRBD2, each matching 6 bases. The CDR3 totals 12 residues. CDR3 in amino acids: CASSGGTGGLFF. The CDR3 DNA sequence: TGTGCCAGCAGTGGGGGCACCGGGGGGCTGTTTTTT.

Turning to this clonotype: One junction end does not reproduce the germline sequence, and a read error may be involved. The chain recombines TRBV6-7 with TRBJ1-2, with TRBD1 matching 7 bases. TRBV6-7 is designated an ORF whose function remains uncertain. The CDR3 runs 15 residues. As DNA, the CDR3 is TGTGTCAGCGGGGACAGCGGTATGCTCGGCTATGGCTACACCTTC. As protein: CVSGDSGMLGYGYTF.

This chain connects TRBV20-1 to TRBJ2-5; D unresolved. CDR3 length equals 15 residues. With 0 bases removed from V and 3 bases from J, the gap between germline ends came to 14 bases. CDR1 and CDR2 (germline): DFQATT, SNEGSKA (reference sequence). CDR3 coding DNA: TGCAGTGCTAGAGATGGCCTCTCCCCTGAAGAGACCCAGTACTTC. Amino acid sequence: CSARDGLSPEETQYF.